This T cell receptor (beta chain) was identified in a study of blood T cell repertoires in COVID-19. Study-level background: Researchers got acute and convalescent COVID-19 samples from the United States, Italy and Spain. T cells, B-cell-depleted T cells, or PBMCs provided the cDNA or gDNA that served as material.

This CDR3 comprises 13 residues. Trimming removed 4 bases at V and 7 bases at J, with 11 bases between. Germline V lookup: CDR1 SGHTA, CDR2 FQGTGA. In the study's own analysis: Estimation of nucleated cell counts was performed using reference gene primer amplification. The repertoire was sequenced with immunoSEQ multiplex PCR; TCRdb's copy has only in-frame clones and lacks some. V, J and clone size were drawn from that table, and D and trimming were deduced from the DNA. This sample has approximately 24,000 clones, with around 87% found just once. This sequence joins TRBV7-3 and TRBJ2-1, with D perhaps TRBD1 (5 bases). The origin of this receptor is a man in his forties or fifties with active COVID-19. The sample consisted of peripheral blood. Here the CDR3 reads CASSSQGWNEQFF. The CDR3 DNA follows: TGTGCCAGCAGCTCCCAGGGTTGGAATGAGCAGTTCTTC. Variable domain in full (rest from reference TRBV7-3 and TRBJ2-1): GAGVSQTPSNKVTEKGKYVELRCDPISGHTALYWYRQSLGQGPEFLIYFQGTGAADDSGLPNDRFFAVRPEGSVSTLKIQRTERGDSAVYLCASSSQGWNEQFFGPGTRLTVL.